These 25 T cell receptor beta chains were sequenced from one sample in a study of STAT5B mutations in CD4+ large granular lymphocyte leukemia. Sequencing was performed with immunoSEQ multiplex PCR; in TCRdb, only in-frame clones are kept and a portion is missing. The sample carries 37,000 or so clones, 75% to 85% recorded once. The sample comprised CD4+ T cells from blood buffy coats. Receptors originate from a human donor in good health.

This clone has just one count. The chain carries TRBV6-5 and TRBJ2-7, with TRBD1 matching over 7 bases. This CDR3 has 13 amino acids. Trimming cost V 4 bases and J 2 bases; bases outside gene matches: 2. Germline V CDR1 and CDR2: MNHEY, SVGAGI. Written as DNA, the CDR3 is TGTGCCAGCAGTTTGACAGGGCCCTACGAGCAGTACTTC. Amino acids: CASSLTGPYEQYF.

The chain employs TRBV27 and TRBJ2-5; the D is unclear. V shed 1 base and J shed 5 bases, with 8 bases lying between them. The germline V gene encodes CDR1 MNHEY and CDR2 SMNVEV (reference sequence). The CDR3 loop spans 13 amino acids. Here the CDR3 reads CASSLLYRETQYF. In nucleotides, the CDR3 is TGTGCCAGCAGTTTATTATATAGGGAGACCCAGTACTTC.

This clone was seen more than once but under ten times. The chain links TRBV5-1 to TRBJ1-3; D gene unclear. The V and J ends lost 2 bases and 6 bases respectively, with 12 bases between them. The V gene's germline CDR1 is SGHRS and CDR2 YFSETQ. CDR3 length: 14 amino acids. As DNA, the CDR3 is TGCGCCAGCAGCTTCGGCCAGGAGGCAAACACCATATATTTT. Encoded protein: CASSFGQEANTIYF.

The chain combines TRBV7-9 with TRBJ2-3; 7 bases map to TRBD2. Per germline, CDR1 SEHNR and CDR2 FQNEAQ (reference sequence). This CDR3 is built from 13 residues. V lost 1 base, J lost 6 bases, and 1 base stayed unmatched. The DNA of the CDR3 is TGTGCCAGCAGCTTAGGGGAGGGGGATACGCAGTATTTT. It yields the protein CASSLGEGDTQYF. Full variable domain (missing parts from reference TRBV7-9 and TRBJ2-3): DTGVSQNPRHKITKRGQNVTFRCDPISEHNRLYWYRQTLGQGPEFLTYFQNEAQLEKSRLLSDRFSAERPKGSFSTLEIQRTEQGDSAMYLCASSLGEGDTQYFGPGTRLTVL.

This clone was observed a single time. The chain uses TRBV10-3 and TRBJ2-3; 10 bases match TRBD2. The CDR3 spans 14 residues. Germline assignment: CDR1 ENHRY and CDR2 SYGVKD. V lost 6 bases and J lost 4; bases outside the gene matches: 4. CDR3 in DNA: TGTGCCATCAGCGCAGGGACTAGCGCAGATACGCAGTATTTT. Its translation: CAISAGTSADTQYF.

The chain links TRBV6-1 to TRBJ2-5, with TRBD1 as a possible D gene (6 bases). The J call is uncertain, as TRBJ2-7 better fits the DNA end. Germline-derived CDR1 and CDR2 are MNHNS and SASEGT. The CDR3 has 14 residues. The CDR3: CASRGLQGPYEQYF. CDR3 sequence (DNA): TGTGCCAGCAGGGGATTACAGGGTCCCTACGAGCAGTACTTC.

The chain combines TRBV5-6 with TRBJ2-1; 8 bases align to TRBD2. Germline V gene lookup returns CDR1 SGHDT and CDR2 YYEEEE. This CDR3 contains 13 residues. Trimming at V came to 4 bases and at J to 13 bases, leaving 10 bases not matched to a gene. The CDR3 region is CASSLDGRAFQFF. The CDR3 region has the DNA TGTGCCAGCAGCCTAGACGGGAGGGCTTTTCAGTTCTTC.

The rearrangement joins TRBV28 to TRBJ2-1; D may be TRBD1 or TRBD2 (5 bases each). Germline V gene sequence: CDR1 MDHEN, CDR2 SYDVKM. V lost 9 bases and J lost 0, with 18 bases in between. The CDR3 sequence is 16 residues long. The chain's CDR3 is CARGLHGTVSYNEQFF. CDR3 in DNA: TGTGCCAGGGGTTTACACGGGACGGTCTCCTACAATGAGCAGTTCTTC.

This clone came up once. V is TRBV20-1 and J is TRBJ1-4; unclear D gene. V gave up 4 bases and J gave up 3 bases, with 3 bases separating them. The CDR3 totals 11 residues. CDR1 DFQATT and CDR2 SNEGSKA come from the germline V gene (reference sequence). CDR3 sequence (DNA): TGCAGTGCTAATTCTAATGAAAAACTGTTTTTT. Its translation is CSANSNEKLFF.

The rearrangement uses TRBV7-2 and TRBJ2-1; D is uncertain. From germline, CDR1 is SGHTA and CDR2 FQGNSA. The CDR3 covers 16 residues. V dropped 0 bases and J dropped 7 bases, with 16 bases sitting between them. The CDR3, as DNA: TGTGCCAGCAGCTTAGCTCAACTAAACCTAAGAAATGAGCAGTTCTTC. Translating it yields CASSLAQLNLRNEQFF.

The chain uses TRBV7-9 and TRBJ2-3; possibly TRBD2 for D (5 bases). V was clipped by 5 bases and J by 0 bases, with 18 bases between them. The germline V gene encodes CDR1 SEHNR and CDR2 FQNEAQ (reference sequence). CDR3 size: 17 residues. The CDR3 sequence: CASSPKAVTSSTDTQYF. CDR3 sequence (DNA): TGTGCCAGCAGCCCAAAAGCGGTTACTTCTAGCACAGATACGCAGTATTTT.

DNA for the CDR3: TGTGCCAGCAGTGCCAGAGGACAGGGCGGTTCACCCCTCCACTTT. Translating it yields CASSARGQGGSPLHF. This rearrangement joins TRBV2 to TRBJ1-6, with 8 positions matching TRBD1. The CDR3 has 15 residues. The V segment lost 4 bases and the J segment 9 bases; nucleotides outside the gene matches: 8. CDR1 and CDR2 (germline): SNHLY, FYNNEI.

The CDR3 region has the DNA TGTGCCAGCAGTGCGGGGAGAGGAAGGGCCTCTGGGGCCAACGTCCTGACTTTC. It yields the protein CASSAGRGRASGANVLTF. This chain uses TRBV2 with TRBJ2-6; the D gene is possibly TRBD2 (5 bases). Looked up from germline, CDR1 is SNHLY and CDR2 is FYNNEI. Trimming removed 4 bases at V and 0 bases at J, with 16 bases between. The CDR3 covers 18 residues.

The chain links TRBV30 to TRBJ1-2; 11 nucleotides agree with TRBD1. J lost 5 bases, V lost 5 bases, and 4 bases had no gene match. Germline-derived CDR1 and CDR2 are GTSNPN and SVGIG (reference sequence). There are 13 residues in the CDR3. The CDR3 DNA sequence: TGTGCCTGGGGACAGGGGGCGGGGTATGGCTACACCTTC. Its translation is CAWGQGAGYGYTF.

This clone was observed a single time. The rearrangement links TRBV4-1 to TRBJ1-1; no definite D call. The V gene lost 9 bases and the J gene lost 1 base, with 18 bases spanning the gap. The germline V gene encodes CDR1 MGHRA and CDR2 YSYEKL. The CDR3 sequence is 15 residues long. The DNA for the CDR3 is TGCGCCAGTCTCCCACTCGGACGGAAGAACACTGAAGCTTTCTTT. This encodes CASLPLGRKNTEAFF.

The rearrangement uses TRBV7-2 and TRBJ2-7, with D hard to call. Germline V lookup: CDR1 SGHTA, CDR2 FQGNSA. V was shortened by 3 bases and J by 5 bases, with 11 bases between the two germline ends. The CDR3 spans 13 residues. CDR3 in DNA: TGTGCCAGCAGCTTCGTACGGGCCGACGAGCAGTACTTC. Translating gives CASSFVRADEQYF.

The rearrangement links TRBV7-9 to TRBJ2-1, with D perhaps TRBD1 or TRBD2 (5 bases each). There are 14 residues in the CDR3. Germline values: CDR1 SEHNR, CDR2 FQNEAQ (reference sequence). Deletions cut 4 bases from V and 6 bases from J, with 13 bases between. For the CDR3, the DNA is TGTGCCAGCAGCTCCCGGGACGTAGTCAATGAGCAGTTCTTC. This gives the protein CASSSRDVVNEQFF.

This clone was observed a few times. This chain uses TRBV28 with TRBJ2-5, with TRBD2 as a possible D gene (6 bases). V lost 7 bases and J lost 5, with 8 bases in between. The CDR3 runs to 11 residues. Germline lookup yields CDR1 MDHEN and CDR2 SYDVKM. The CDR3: CASKGRETQYF. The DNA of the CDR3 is TGTGCCAGCAAAGGGAGGGAGACCCAGTACTTC.

The CDR3 DNA reads as TGTGCCATCAGTGACAGCGGGAGGTTTTACGAGCAGTACTTC. The encoded protein is CAISDSGRFYEQYF. The chain couples TRBV10-3 to TRBJ2-7; 9 bases are a match to TRBD2. Germline CDR1 is ENHRY and CDR2 is SYGVKD. J gave up 4 bases and V 3 bases, and 4 bases lay outside the gene matches. The CDR3 spans 14 residues.

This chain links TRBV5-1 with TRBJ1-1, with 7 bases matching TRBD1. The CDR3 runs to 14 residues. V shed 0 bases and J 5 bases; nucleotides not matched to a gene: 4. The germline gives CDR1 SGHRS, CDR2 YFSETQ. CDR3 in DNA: TGCGCCAGCAGCTTGGGACAGGGAACGACTGAAGCTTTCTTT. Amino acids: CASSLGQGTTEAFF.

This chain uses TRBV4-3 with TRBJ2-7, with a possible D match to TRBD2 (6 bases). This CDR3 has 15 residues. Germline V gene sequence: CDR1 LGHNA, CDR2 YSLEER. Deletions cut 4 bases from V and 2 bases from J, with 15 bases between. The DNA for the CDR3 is TGCGCCAGCAGCCCCCAGGTGGGGGGTCCCTACGAGCAGTACTTC. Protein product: CASSPQVGGPYEQYF.

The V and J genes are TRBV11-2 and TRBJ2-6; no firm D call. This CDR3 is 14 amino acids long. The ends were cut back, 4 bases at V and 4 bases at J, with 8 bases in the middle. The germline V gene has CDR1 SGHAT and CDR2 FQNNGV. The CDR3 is CASSSPRGANVLTF. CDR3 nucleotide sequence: TGTGCCAGCAGCTCCCCCCGGGGGGCCAACGTCCTGACTTTC.

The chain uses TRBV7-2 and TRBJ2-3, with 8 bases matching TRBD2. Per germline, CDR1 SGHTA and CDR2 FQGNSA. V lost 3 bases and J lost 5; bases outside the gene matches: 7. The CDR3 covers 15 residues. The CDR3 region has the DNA TGTGCCAGCAGCTTTCGGAGCGGGAGAGGAGATACGCAGTATTTT. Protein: CASSFRSGRGDTQYF.

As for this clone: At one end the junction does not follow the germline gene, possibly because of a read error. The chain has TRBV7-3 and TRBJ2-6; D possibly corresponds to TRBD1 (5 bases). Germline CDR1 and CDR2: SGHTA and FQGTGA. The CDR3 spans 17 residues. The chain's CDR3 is CASSSPTESSEANVLTF. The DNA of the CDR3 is TGTGCCAGCAGCTCCCCGACAGAGAGCTCTGAGGCCAACGTCCTGACTTTC.

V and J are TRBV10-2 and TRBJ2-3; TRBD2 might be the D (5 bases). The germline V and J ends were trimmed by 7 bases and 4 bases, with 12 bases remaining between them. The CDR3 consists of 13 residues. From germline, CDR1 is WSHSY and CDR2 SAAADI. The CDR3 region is CASTDLAPDTQYF. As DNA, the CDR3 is TGCGCCAGCACTGACCTAGCACCAGATACGCAGTATTTT.